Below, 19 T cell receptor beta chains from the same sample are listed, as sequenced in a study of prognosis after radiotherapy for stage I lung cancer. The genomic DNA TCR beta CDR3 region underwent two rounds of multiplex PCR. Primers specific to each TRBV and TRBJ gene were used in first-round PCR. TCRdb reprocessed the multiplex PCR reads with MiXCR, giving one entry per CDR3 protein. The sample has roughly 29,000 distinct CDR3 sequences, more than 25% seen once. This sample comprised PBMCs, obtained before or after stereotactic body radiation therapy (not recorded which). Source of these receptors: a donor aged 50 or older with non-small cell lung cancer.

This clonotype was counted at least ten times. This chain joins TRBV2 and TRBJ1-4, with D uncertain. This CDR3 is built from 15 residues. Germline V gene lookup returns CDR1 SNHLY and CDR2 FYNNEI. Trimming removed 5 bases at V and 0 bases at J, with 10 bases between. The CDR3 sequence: CASSNDGATNEKLFF. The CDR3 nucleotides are TGTGCCAGCAGTAACGACGGAGCAACTAATGAAAAACTGTTTTTT.

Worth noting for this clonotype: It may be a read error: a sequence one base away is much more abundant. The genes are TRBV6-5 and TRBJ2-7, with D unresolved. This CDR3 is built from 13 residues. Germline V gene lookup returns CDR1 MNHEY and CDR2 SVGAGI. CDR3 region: CASSYLVSDEQCF. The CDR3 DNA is TGTGCCAGCAGTTACCTGGTTTCGGACGAGCAGTGCTTC.

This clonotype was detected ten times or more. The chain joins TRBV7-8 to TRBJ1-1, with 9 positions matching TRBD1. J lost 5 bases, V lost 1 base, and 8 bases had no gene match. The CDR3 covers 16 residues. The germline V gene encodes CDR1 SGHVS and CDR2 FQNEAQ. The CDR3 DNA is TGTGCCAGCAGCTTAGGGGGGGGGACAGGGAGTACTGAAGCTTTCTTT. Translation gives CASSLGGGTGSTEAFF.

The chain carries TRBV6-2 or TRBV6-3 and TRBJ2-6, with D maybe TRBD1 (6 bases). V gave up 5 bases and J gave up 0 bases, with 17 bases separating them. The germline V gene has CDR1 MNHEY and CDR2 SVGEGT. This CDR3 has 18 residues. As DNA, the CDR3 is TGTGCCAGCAGTGCCCTCGTGGGGGCTTACTCTGGGGCCAACGTCCTGACTTTC. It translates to CASSALVGAYSGANVLTF.

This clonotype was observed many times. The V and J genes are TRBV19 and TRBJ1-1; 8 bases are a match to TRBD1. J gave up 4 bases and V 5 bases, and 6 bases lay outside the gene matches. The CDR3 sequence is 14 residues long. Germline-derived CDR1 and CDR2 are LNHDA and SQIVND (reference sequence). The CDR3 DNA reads TGTGCCAGTAGTGCGACAGGGGAAGGCACTGAAGCTTTCTTT. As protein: CASSATGEGTEAFF.

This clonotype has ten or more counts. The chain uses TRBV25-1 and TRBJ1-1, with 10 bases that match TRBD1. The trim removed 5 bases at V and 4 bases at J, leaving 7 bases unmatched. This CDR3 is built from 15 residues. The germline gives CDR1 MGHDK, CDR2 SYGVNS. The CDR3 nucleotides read TGTGCCAGCAGTCTGGGACAGGGGTTTACCACTGAAGCTTTCTTT. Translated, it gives CASSLGQGFTTEAFF.

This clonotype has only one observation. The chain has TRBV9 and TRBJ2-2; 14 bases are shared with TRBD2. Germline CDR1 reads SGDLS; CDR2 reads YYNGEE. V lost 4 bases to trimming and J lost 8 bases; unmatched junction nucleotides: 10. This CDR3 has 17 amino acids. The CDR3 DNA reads TGTGCCAGCAGCATTACCGGGACTAGCGGGGGTGCAGGGGAGCTGTTTTTT. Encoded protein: CASSITGTSGGAGELFF.

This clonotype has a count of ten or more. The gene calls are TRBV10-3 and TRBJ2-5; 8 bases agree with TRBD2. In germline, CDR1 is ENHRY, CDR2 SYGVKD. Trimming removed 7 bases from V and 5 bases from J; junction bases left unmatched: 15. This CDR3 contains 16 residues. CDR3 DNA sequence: TGTGCCATCAAAGCGGGCCAAGCGGGAGCATCGGAGACCCAGTACTTC. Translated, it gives CAIKAGQAGASETQYF.

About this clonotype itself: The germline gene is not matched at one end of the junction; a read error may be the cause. The CDR3 nucleotides read TGTGTCAGCATCTTGGTACAGGGTTTTTCCTACGAGCAGTACTTC. Protein product: CVSILVQGFSYEQYF. The chain combines TRBV5-8 with TRBJ2-7; perhaps TRBD1 as D (6 bases). CDR3 length equals 15 residues. The germline CDR1 and CDR2 sequences are SGHTS and YDEGEE. The variable domain in full, with the rest retrieved from reference TRBV5-8 and TRBJ2-7, is EAGVTQSPTHLIKTRGQQATLRCSPISGHTSVYWYQQALGLGLQFLLWYDEGEERNRGNFPPRFSGRQFPNYSSELNVNALELEDSALYLCVSILVQGFSYEQYFGPGTRLTVT.

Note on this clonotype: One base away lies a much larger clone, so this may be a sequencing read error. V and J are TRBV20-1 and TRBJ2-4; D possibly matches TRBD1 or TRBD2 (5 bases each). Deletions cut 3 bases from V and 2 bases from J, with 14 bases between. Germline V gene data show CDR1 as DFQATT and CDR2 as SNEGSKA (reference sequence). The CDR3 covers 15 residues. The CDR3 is CSARIRGLSKNIQYF. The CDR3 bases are TGCAGTGCTAGGATCCGGGGCCTATCCAAAAACATTCAGTACTTC.

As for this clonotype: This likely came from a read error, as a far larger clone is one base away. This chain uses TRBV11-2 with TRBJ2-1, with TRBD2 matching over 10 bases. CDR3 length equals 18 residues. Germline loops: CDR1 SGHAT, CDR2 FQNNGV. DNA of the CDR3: TGCGCCAGCAGACAAAGGGCCCCAACAGCGGGGGGGAACAATGAGCAGTTCTTC. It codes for CASRQRAPTAGGNNEQFF.

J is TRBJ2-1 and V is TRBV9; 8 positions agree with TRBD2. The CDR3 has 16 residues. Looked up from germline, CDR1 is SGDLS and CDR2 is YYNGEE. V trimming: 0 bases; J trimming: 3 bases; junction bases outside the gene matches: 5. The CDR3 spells CASSVGRGESYNEQFF. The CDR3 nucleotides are TGTGCCAGCAGCGTAGGGCGGGGGGAGAGCTACAATGAGCAGTTCTTC.

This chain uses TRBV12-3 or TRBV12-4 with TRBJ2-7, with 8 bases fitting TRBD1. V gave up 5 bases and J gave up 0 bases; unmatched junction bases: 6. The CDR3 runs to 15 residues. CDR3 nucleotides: TGTGCCAGCAGTGACCTGACAGGGGACTCCTACGAGCAGTACTTC. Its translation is CASSDLTGDSYEQYF.

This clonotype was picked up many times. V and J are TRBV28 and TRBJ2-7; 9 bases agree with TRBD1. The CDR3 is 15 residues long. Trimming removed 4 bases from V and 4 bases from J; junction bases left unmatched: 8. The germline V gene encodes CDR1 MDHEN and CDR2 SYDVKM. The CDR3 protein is CASSYPGTGRYEQYF. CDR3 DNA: TGTGCCAGCAGTTACCCCGGGACAGGGAGATACGAGCAGTACTTC.

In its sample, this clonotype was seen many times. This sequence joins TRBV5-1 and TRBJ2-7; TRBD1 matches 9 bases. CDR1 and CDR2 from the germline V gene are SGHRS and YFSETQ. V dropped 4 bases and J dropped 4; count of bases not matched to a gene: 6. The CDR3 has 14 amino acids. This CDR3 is CASSEGQGRYEQYF. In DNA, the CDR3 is TGCGCCAGCAGCGAGGGACAGGGTAGGTACGAGCAGTACTTC.

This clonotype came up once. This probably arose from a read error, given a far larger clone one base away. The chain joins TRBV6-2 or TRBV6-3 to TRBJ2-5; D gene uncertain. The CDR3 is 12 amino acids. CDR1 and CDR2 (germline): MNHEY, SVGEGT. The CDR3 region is CASSYMVDEHFF. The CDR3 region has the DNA TGTGCCAGCAGTTACATGGTGGATGAGCATTTCTTC.

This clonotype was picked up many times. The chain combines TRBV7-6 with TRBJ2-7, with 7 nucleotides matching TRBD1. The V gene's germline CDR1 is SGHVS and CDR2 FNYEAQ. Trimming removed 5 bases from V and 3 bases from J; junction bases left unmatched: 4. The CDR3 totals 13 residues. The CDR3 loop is CASSPGQYYEQYF. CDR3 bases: TGTGCCAGCAGCCCGGGACAGTACTACGAGCAGTACTTC.

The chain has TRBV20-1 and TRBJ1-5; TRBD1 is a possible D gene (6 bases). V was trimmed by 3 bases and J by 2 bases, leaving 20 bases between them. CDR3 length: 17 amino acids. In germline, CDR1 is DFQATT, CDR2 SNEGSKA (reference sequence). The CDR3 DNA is TGCAGTGCTAGGGCTCTAGGCAGGGGAGGAGGCAATCAGCCCCAGCATTTT. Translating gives CSARALGRGGGNQPQHF.

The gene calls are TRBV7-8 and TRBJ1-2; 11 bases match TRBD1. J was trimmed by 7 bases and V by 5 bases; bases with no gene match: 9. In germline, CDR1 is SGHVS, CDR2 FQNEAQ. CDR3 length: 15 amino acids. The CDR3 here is CASSAHPGQGVGYTF. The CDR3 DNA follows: TGTGCCAGCAGCGCCCATCCGGGACAGGGGGTTGGCTACACCTTC.